This T cell receptor (beta chain) appears in the sequencing data of a study of CD8+ T cells in alopecia areata. Study-wide context: Treated patients were dosed with oral tofacitinib, taking 5 to 10 mg twice daily.

This clone has only a few counts. Its antigen is as yet unknown. As the sequencing template, cDNA was produced by extracting RNA and reverse transcribing it. The table came from immunoSEQ multiplex PCR; TCRdb's copy has only in-frame clones and leaves some out. The sample carries approximately 65,000 clones, 46% recorded once. Treatment reported: oral pan-JAK inhibitor, 5-10 mg twice daily. Study-wide findings and caveats: Scalp sample data also include resident alphabeta T cells from normal skin. Tofacitinib significantly decreased scalp clonality and expanded CD8+ clones among top 100. Patients showed less clear TCR sequence sharing than mice, possibly partly because of HLA diversity.

The TCR was taken from a human donor with alopecia areata. The source material was CD8+ T cells sorted from blood, sampled between weeks 36 and 40, from a patient treated with tofacitinib.

This chain's CDR3 is CSVGSEEQYF. CDR3 sequence (DNA): TGCAGCGTTGGGTCTGAGGAGCAGTACTTC. The chain employs TRBV29-1 and TRBJ2-7; D call uncertain. CDR1 is SQVTM and CDR2 is ANQGSEA in the germline V gene. CDR3 size: 10 residues. Trimming stripped 4 bases from V and 7 bases from J, with 8 bases between.